One sample yielded the 31 T cell receptor beta chains listed below, sequenced in a study of T-cell reconstitution after alpha-beta-depleted transplantation in children. As it was prepared, the TCRbeta library received unique molecular identifiers. TCRdb re-analysed the PCR reads in MiXCR, keeping a single row per CDR3 protein. The profile shows around 240,000 distinct CDR3 sequences, roughly 8.2% of them singletons. Sample: PBMCs, mostly from graft donor cells, taken 180 days after TCRalphabeta/CD19-depleted stem cell transplant. The receptors derive from a male patient between 5 and 17 years old who had a stem cell transplant for acute lymphoblastic leukemia, so the T cells may come from the graft donor.

Notes on this clonotype: Just one base apart from a much larger clone, this may be a read error. The CDR3 carries no conserved terminal phenylalanine or tryptophan, so it likely arises from a read error. The gene calls are TRBV6-5 and TRBJ2-3; D might be TRBD1 (6 bases). The CDR3 contains 14 residues. In germline, CDR1 is MNHEY, CDR2 SVGAGI. The V end lost 2 bases, the J end lost 8 bases, and 14 bases lay between the germline ends. The CDR3 sequence: CASSYVGAQGTQYS. CDR3 bases: TGTGCCAGCAGTTACGTGGGGGCACAGGGTACGCAGTATTCT.

In the case of this clonotype: This may arise from a read error, as a much more abundant clone is one base away. The chain links TRBV28 to TRBJ2-7; TRBD1 might be the D (5 bases). CDR3 size: 16 residues. Germline-derived CDR1 and CDR2 are MDHEN and SYDVKM. The CDR3 nucleotides are TGTGCCAGCAGGGGTCGTAGGTGGGGCGGCCGGCGCGAGCAGAACTTC. The encoded protein is CASRGRRWGGRREQNF.

Comments on this clonotype: A much larger clone is a single base away; this may be a read error. This chain connects TRBV6-1 to TRBJ2-3; maybe TRBD2 (5 bases). The V end lost 10 bases, the J end lost 2 bases, and 13 bases lay between the germline ends. The CDR3 totals 13 residues. The V gene's germline CDR1 is MNHNS and CDR2 SASEGT. This CDR3 is CATGLLITDTQYF. The CDR3 DNA sequence: TGTGCCACCGGACTTTTAATCACAGATACGCAGTATTTT.

This clonotype was seen many times. The rearrangement links TRBV12-3 or TRBV12-4 to TRBJ2-7; D unresolved. The CDR3 spans 14 residues. The V and J ends lost 3 bases and 2 bases respectively, with 11 bases between them. Written as DNA, the CDR3 is TGTGCCAGCAGTTTCTGGCTAGGGACCTACGAGCAGTACTTC. This gives the protein CASSFWLGTYEQYF.

This clonotype has a count of ten or more. CDR3 amino acids: CSARLASGAYEQYF. In DNA, the CDR3 is TGCAGTGCTAGGTTGGCTAGCGGGGCCTACGAGCAGTACTTC. The chain joins TRBV20-1 to TRBJ2-7, with 9 bases lining up with TRBD2. This CDR3 spans 14 amino acids. From germline, CDR1 is DFQATT and CDR2 SNEGSKA (reference sequence). After removal of 3 bases from V and 2 bases from J, the junction contained 5 bases not matched to a gene.

This clonotype came up many times. This chain links TRBV27 with TRBJ2-7, with D tentatively TRBD1 or TRBD2 (5 bases each). Germline loops: CDR1 MNHEY, CDR2 SMNVEV (reference sequence). The V and J ends lost 6 bases and 0 bases respectively, with 15 bases between them. The CDR3 consists of 15 residues. In DNA form, the CDR3 reads TGTGCCAGCAGGCCAGTTGGGGGAAGCTCCTACGAGCAGTACTTC. This translates into CASRPVGGSSYEQYF.

This clonotype was seen at least ten times. The chain combines TRBV11-2 with TRBJ1-3; TRBD1 agrees at 8 bases. The CDR3 sequence is 15 residues long. Germline V gives CDR1 SGHAT, CDR2 FQNNGV. J lost 0 bases, V lost 5 bases, and 3 bases had no gene match. CDR3 nucleotides: TGTGCCAGCAGCCCTACAGGGGGCTCTGGAAACACCATATATTTT. Translation: CASSPTGGSGNTIYF.

The chain has TRBV4-1 and TRBJ2-1; tentatively, D is TRBD2 (6 bases). The CDR3 is 17 amino acids. Trimming cost V 4 bases and J 0 bases, with 16 bases left between them. Germline values: CDR1 MGHRA, CDR2 YSYEKL. The CDR3 region is CASSPQRAHYSYNEQFF. The CDR3 nucleotides are TGCGCCAGCAGCCCTCAGCGGGCCCACTACTCCTACAATGAGCAGTTCTTC.

This clonotype has at least ten counts. The chain couples TRBV7-9 to TRBJ1-1; 8 bases are a match to TRBD1. Trimming removed 3 bases from V and 9 bases from J; junction bases left unmatched: 6. This CDR3 is built from 13 residues. Germline-derived CDR1 and CDR2 are SEHNR and FQNEAQ (reference sequence). The CDR3 reads CASSFYDRGQAFF. The CDR3 DNA sequence: TGTGCCAGCAGCTTTTACGACAGGGGTCAAGCTTTCTTT.

This clonotype has more than one count but fewer than ten. The J gene is TRBJ1-3, the V gene TRBV3-1; a possible D gene is TRBD1 (5 bases). V dropped 5 bases and J dropped 2 bases, with 13 bases sitting between them. Germline V gene data show CDR1 as LGHDT and CDR2 as YNNKEL (reference sequence). This CDR3 contains 15 residues. The CDR3 loop reads CASSYLGAAGNTIYF. DNA of the CDR3: TGTGCCAGCAGCTACCTTGGGGCAGCTGGAAACACCATATATTTT. The whole variable domain, filled in from reference TRBV3-1 and TRBJ1-3, reads DTAVSQTPKYLVTQMGNDKSIKCEQNLGHDTMYWYKQDSKKFLKIMFSYNNKELIINETVPNRFSPKSPDKAHLNLHINSLELGDSAVYFCASSYLGAAGNTIYFGEGSWLTVV.

A few counts support this clonotype. This chain uses TRBV29-1 with TRBJ2-7; the D call may be TRBD1 or TRBD2 (5 bases each). The CDR3 totals 16 residues. V was cut by 4 bases and J by 0 bases, with 19 bases left in between. The germline gives CDR1 SQVTM, CDR2 ANQGSEA. The CDR3 DNA follows: TGCAGCGTTGGGGGGTCCCGTCGTGGGGGCTCCTACGAGCAGTACTTC. It yields the protein CSVGGSRRGGSYEQYF.

By its share, this clonotype is medium-sized (0.01 to 0.1%). This chain uses TRBV28 with TRBJ1-1; D unresolved. This CDR3 spans 13 amino acids. The V end lost 6 bases, the J end lost 4 bases, and 12 bases lay between the germline ends. Germline CDR1 reads MDHEN; CDR2 reads SYDVKM. The CDR3 DNA sequence: TGTGCCAGCAGCCCCCAGGTGGGCACTGAAGCTTTCTTT. It specifies CASSPQVGTEAFF. The whole variable domain, filled in from reference TRBV28 and TRBJ1-1, reads DVKVTQSSRYLVKRTGEKVFLECVQDMDHENMFWYRQDPGLGLRLIYFSYDVKMKEKGDIPEGYSVSREKKERFSLILESASTNQTSMYLCASSPQVGTEAFFGQGTRLTVV.

This clonotype was counted at least ten times. The chain couples TRBV12-3 or TRBV12-4 to TRBJ2-1; a possible D gene is TRBD1 (5 bases). This CDR3 contains 11 residues. V dropped 2 bases and J dropped 12 bases, with 8 bases sitting between them. The DNA for the CDR3 is TGTGCCAGCAGTTTAAGTCAGGGGCAGTTCTTC. This sequence encodes CASSLSQGQFF.

This clonotype occurred many times. V and J are TRBV27 and TRBJ1-2, with D possibly being TRBD1 (5 bases). Germline V gives CDR1 MNHEY, CDR2 SMNVEV (reference sequence). The CDR3 has 13 amino acids. V was clipped by 5 bases and J by 6 bases, with 13 bases between them. The CDR3 loop is CASSITGRDGYTF. In nucleotides, the CDR3 is TGTGCCAGCAGTATCACCGGCAGGGATGGCTACACCTTC.

This clonotype was counted ten times or more. The chain uses TRBV5-1 and TRBJ2-7, with 9 bases matching TRBD1. Unmatched junction bases numbered 13, after V lost 6 bases and J lost 3 bases. The CDR3 extends over 16 amino acids. From germline, CDR1 is SGHRS and CDR2 YFSETQ. The CDR3 protein is CASTTSPDRGGYEQYF. The CDR3 coding sequence is TGCGCCAGCACCACGTCCCCGGACAGGGGAGGCTACGAGCAGTACTTC.

As to this clonotype: A much larger clone differs by one base, so this may be a read error. The rearrangement joins TRBV10-2 to TRBJ1-2, with a possible D match to TRBD1 (5 bases). The V gene's germline CDR1 is WSHSY and CDR2 SAAADI. The CDR3 consists of 12 residues. In nucleotides, the CDR3 is TGCGCCAGCAGGCTGGGGGACTATAGCTACACCTTC. Translating it yields CASRLGDYSYTF.

There are many counts of this clonotype. The chain is built from TRBV14 and TRBJ2-7; no reliable D call. V lost 1 base and J lost 5, with 15 bases in between. The CDR3 covers 15 residues. CDR1 and CDR2 from the germline V gene are SGHDN and FVKESK. The CDR3 coding sequence is TGTGCCAGCAGCCAAGTCGGACGGTTCTCTGACGAGCAGTACTTC. Residues: CASSQVGRFSDEQYF. Based on the CDR3 plus reference TRBV14 and TRBJ2-7, the full variable domain is EAGVTQFPSHSVIEKGQTVTLRCDPISGHDNLYWYRRVMGKEIKFLLHFVKESKQDESGMPNNRFLAERTGGTYSTLKVQPAELEDSGVYFCASSQVGRFSDEQYFGPGTRLTVT.

In its sample, this clonotype was seen many times. The chain is built from TRBV21-1 and TRBJ2-4. TRBV21-1 constitutes a pseudogene. The CDR3 totals 20 residues. Here the CDR3 reads CASSKEFFCSRAFWHRIQYF. The CDR3 bases are TGTGCCAGCAGCAAAGAATTCTTCTGTTCTCGGGCTTTCTGGCACCGCATTCAGTACTTC.

This clonotype was seen ten or more times. The chain combines TRBV7-2 with TRBJ2-7; D may be TRBD1 or TRBD2 (6 bases each). Trimming left V 5 bases short and J 0 bases short, with 20 bases between. The CDR3 totals 17 residues. The germline gives CDR1 SGHTA, CDR2 FQGNSA. CDR3 region: CASSLGWGAGRSYEQYF. The DNA for the CDR3 is TGTGCCAGCAGCCTAGGGTGGGGGGCAGGTCGCTCCTACGAGCAGTACTTC.

This clonotype showed up many times. An end of the junction does not agree with germline; a read error may underlie this. The chain has TRBV12-3 or TRBV12-4 and TRBJ2-6, with D hard to call. This CDR3 region has 16 residues. The CDR3 is CASSQRRASGSNVLTF. DNA of the CDR3: TGTGCCAGCAGCCAGAGACGGGCCTCTGGGTCCAACGTCCTGACTTTC.

This clonotype was observed a handful of times. The chain joins TRBV7-2 to TRBJ2-7; D gene ambiguous. V dropped 1 base and J dropped 6 bases, with 7 bases sitting between them. Germline CDR1 SGHTA, CDR2 FQGNSA. The CDR3 is 12 residues long. For the CDR3, the DNA is TGTGCCAGCAGCTTAGGGCAAGCCGAGCAGTACTTC. Translating gives CASSLGQAEQYF.

This clonotype appeared many times. This sequence joins TRBV14 and TRBJ1-2; 10 nucleotides match TRBD1. The junction had 0 bases not matched to a gene; V was cut back by 4 bases and J by 1 base. The CDR3 covers 14 residues. Germline CDR1 is SGHDN and CDR2 is FVKESK. Written as DNA, the CDR3 is TGTGCCAGCAGCCGGGACAGGGGTAACTATGGCTACACCTTC. This codes for CASSRDRGNYGYTF.

This clonotype has only a few counts. The rearrangement uses TRBV9 and TRBJ2-3; 7 bases are a match to TRBD1. In germline, CDR1 is SGDLS, CDR2 YYNGEE. There are 13 residues in the CDR3. Trimming cost V 6 bases and J 1 base; bases outside gene matches: 2. CDR3 coding DNA: TGTGCCAGCAACAGGGGAGGCACAGATACGCAGTATTTT. Protein: CASNRGGTDTQYF.

This clonotype has more than one count but fewer than ten. One junction end does not reproduce the germline sequence, and a read error may be involved. This chain links TRBV12-3 or TRBV12-4 with TRBJ1-4; D remains ambiguous. CDR3 size: 18 residues. This CDR3 is CTSSRVAPHLRTNEKLFF. CDR3 nucleotides: TGTACCAGCAGTCGCGTAGCTCCTCACCTGAGGACTAATGAAAAACTGTTTTTT.

This clonotype was found many times. This chain connects TRBV12-3 or TRBV12-4 to TRBJ1-5; D perhaps matches TRBD1 (6 bases). Deletions cut 7 bases from V and 2 bases from J, with 15 bases between. The CDR3 has 15 residues. This CDR3 is CASTLGGKGNQPQHF. The DNA of the CDR3 is TGTGCCAGCACTCTAGGGGGGAAGGGCAATCAGCCCCAGCATTTT.

This clonotype was observed many times. The genes are TRBV7-8 and TRBJ1-6, with D possibly TRBD1 on 6 matching bases. CDR3 length: 14 amino acids. CDR1 and CDR2 (germline): SGHVS, FQNEAQ. V dropped 5 bases and J dropped 7 bases, with 12 bases sitting between them. The CDR3 DNA follows: TGTGCCAGCAGCCCCGGGGGGGGCAATTCACCCCTCCACTTT. As protein: CASSPGGGNSPLHF.

This clonotype has a count of ten or more. This chain joins TRBV7-3 and TRBJ2-2; 9 positions match TRBD2. The CDR3 is 18 residues long. V shed 0 bases and J 1 base; nucleotides not matched to a gene: 6. CDR1 is SGHTA, CDR2 FQGTGA, per germline. The CDR3 bases are TGTGCCAGCAGCTTAACTCGGGCTAGCGGGAAGAACACCGGGGAGCTGTTTTTT. It translates to CASSLTRASGKNTGELFF.

Comment on this clonotype: This may stem from a read error, because a much larger clone lies one nucleotide away. The chain couples TRBV7-3 to TRBJ2-7; 10 nucleotides align to TRBD1. The CDR3 is made up of 16 amino acids. With V trimmed by 5 bases and J by 5 bases, 12 bases remained unmatched. CDR1 is SGHTA, CDR2 FQGTGA, per germline. DNA for the CDR3: TGTGCCAGCAGCCCATCGGGACAGGGGAAATTCCACGAGCAGTACTTC. It encodes CASSPSGQGKFHEQYF.

This clonotype occurred many times. The rearrangement links TRBV28 to TRBJ2-5; D may be TRBD2 (6 bases). The germline V gene has CDR1 MDHEN and CDR2 SYDVKM. Trimming removed 8 bases at V and 2 bases at J, with 15 bases between. CDR3 length: 14 residues. The CDR3 spells CASAERRGQETQYF. In DNA, the CDR3 is TGTGCCAGCGCAGAGAGGCGGGGACAAGAGACCCAGTACTTC.

This clonotype occurred many times. The rearrangement links TRBV5-1 to TRBJ2-2; D gene uncertain. V was clipped by 6 bases and J by 7 bases, with 7 bases between them. Germline lookup yields CDR1 SGHRS and CDR2 YFSETQ. The length of the CDR3 is 11 residues. The CDR3 nucleotides read TGCGCCAGCACCGTAATCGGGGAGCTGTTTTTT. Protein product: CASTVIGELFF.

This clonotype has at least ten counts. The rearrangement joins TRBV28 to TRBJ2-5, with a tentative D call TRBD2 (5 bases). Germline V lookup: CDR1 MDHEN, CDR2 SYDVKM. The CDR3 is made up of 14 amino acids. V lost 0 bases and J lost 7, with 12 bases in between. CDR3 in amino acids: CASSLWGLAGTQYF. As DNA, the CDR3 is TGTGCCAGCAGTTTATGGGGCCTAGCTGGGACCCAGTACTTC.